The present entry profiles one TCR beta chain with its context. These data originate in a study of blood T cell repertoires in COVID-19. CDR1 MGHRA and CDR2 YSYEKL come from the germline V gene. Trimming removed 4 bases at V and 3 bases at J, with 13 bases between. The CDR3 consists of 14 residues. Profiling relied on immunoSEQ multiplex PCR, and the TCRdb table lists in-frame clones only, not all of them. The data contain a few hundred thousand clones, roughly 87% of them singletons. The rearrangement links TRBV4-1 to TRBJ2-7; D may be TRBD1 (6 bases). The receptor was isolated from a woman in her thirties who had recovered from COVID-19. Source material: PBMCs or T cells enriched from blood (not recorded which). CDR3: CASSPPNRDYEQYF. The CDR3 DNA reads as TGCGCCAGCAGCCCACCCAACAGGGACTACGAGCAGTACTTC.